One and the same sample provided the 5 T cell receptor beta chains below, sequenced in a study of shared clonotypes between healthy human individuals. Using immunoSEQ multiplex PCR, the repertoire was profiled, and TCRdb retains in-frame clones only, with some absent. The sample has roughly 1,600,000 clones; approximately 98.5% are singletons. Sequencing was carried out using naive CD4+ T cells sorted from blood. As for subset: CD45RA+ positively selected. Receptors originate from a man aged 30 to 39 in good health.

The table lists this clone with a count of one. J is TRBJ2-1 and V is TRBV19; no clear D gene. This CDR3 is 18 amino acids long. Trimming cost V 5 bases and J 2 bases, with 22 bases left between them. Germline CDR1 and CDR2: LNHDA and SQIVND (reference sequence). In DNA, the CDR3 is TGTGCCAGTAGTGCCCAGGAAGGGCTCCTTACGCCCTACAATGAGCAGTTCTTC. Protein: CASSAQEGLLTPYNEQFF.

The V gene is TRBV7-9, the J gene TRBJ2-7; possible D gene TRBD2, 5 bases. The CDR3 covers 14 residues. Germline V CDR1 and CDR2: SEHNR, FQNEAQ (reference sequence). Deletions cut 5 bases from V and 12 bases from J, with 23 bases between. CDR3 loop: CASSESGTYEYRYF. CDR3 DNA: TGTGCCAGCAGCGAAAGCGGTACCTACGAATATAGGTACTTC.

The rearrangement joins TRBV28 to TRBJ2-7, with D maybe TRBD1 (7 bases). Deletions cut 0 bases from V and 9 bases from J, with 15 bases between. The CDR3 consists of 14 residues. Germline assignment: CDR1 MDHEN and CDR2 SYDVKM. Here the CDR3 DNA reads TGTGCCAGCAGTTTATGGGTAGACAGGGACTCGCAGTACTTC. It yields the protein CASSLWVDRDSQYF.

For this clone: In the same sample, other DNA sequences code for this CDR3. V and J are TRBV2 and TRBJ2-5; no clear D. The V and J ends lost 6 bases and 1 base respectively, with 3 bases between them. This CDR3 has 11 residues. Germline lookup yields CDR1 SNHLY and CDR2 FYNNEI. The CDR3: CASRIQETQYF. CDR3 nucleotide sequence: TGTGCCAGCAGAATCCAAGAGACCCAGTACTTC.

The chain couples TRBV19 to TRBJ2-7; 7 positions match TRBD1. With 7 bases clipped from V and 2 bases from J, the junction kept 8 bases outside the gene matches. The CDR3 has 14 residues. Looked up from germline, CDR1 is LNHDA and CDR2 is SQIVND (reference sequence). The CDR3 sequence: CASNNRDRPYEQYF. The CDR3 region has the DNA TGTGCCAGTAATAACCGGGACAGACCCTACGAGCAGTACTTC.